These 12 T cell receptor beta chains originate from one sample sequenced in a study of response to subunit inactivated influenza vaccine. Each CDR3 protein gets one entry after TCRdb re-called the RT-PCR reads with MiXCR. The profile shows more than 450,000 distinct CDR3 sequences, about an eighth of them singletons. Sequences were derived from PBMCs from blood, sampled on the day of vaccination. The receptors stem from a man over 45 who received an inactivated influenza vaccine.

This clonotype was seen at least ten times. The rearrangement uses TRBV20-1 and TRBJ1-1; 7 positions agree with TRBD1. The length of the CDR3 is 16 residues. Trimming took 0 bases from V and 4 from J; bases not matched to a gene: 11. The germline CDR1 and CDR2 sequences are DFQATT and SNEGSKA (reference sequence). The CDR3 DNA sequence: TGCAGTGCTAGAGACCGATTGACAGGGTTTGGCACTGAAGCTTTCTTT. It is translated as CSARDRLTGFGTEAFF.

The rearrangement links TRBV20-1 to TRBJ1-5; 7 bases align to TRBD1. Germline V lookup: CDR1 DFQATT, CDR2 SNEGSKA (reference sequence). The CDR3 runs to 16 residues. The ends lost 3 bases at V and 1 base at J; junction bases unmatched: 9. The CDR3, as DNA: TGCAGTGCTAGTGGCAGGGGGGTGTTGAGCAATCAGCCCCAGCATTTT. Protein product: CSASGRGVLSNQPQHF.

Many counts were recorded for this clonotype. The CDR3 DNA follows: TGCGCCAGCAGCCCCCGGGACAGTTCCCAGGACGAGCAGTACTTC. This encodes CASSPRDSSQDEQYF. The chain couples TRBV5-1 to TRBJ2-7, with 7 bases identical to TRBD1. The junction had 12 bases not matched to a gene; V was cut back by 4 bases and J by 5 bases. The CDR3 extends over 15 amino acids. CDR1 SGHRS and CDR2 YFSETQ come from the germline V gene.

This clonotype was detected once. The genes are TRBV30 and TRBJ2-2; D is possibly TRBD2 (6 bases). Germline V gives CDR1 GTSNPN, CDR2 SVGIG (reference sequence). The CDR3 extends over 14 amino acids. The V and J ends lost 8 bases and 6 bases respectively, with 19 bases between them. This CDR3 is CATTWRARAGELFF. Here the CDR3 DNA reads TGTGCCACAACTTGGAGGGCTAGGGCCGGGGAGCTGTTTTTT.

V gene TRBV20-1 combines with J gene TRBJ2-7, with D unresolved. This CDR3 has 14 residues. V was clipped by 3 bases and J by 6 bases, with 18 bases between them. The V gene's germline CDR1 is DFQATT and CDR2 SNEGSKA (reference sequence). The chain's CDR3 is CSARPIRSPREQYF. CDR3 bases: TGCAGTGCTAGGCCCATTCGCTCCCCCCGCGAGCAGTACTTC.

The chain combines TRBV28 with TRBJ2-4; 12 nucleotides match TRBD1. The germline V gene has CDR1 MDHEN and CDR2 SYDVKM. The CDR3 contains 15 residues. V dropped 8 bases and J dropped 5; count of bases not matched to a gene: 7. CDR3: CASRGTGGFENIQYF. For the CDR3, the DNA is TGTGCCAGCCGAGGGACAGGGGGCTTCGAAAACATTCAGTACTTC.

This clonotype was counted at least ten times. The chain employs TRBV9 and TRBJ2-1, with TRBD2 matching 7 bases. CDR1 and CDR2 (germline): SGDLS, YYNGEE. There are 15 residues in the CDR3. J gave up 2 bases and V 0 bases, and 2 bases lay outside the gene matches. CDR3 sequence (DNA): TGTGCCAGCAGCGTAGCTAGCGGAACCTACAATGAGCAGTTCTTC. Its protein product is CASSVASGTYNEQFF.

The CDR3 DNA is TGTGCCAGCAGCCCCGGGCCGAAGGCTAGCGGCTACACCGGGGAGCTGTTTTTT. This gives the protein CASSPGPKASGYTGELFF. The V and J genes are TRBV7-9 and TRBJ2-2; 7 positions agree with TRBD2. V was clipped by 5 bases and J by 3 bases; unmatched bases: 15. CDR1 is SEHNR and CDR2 is FQNEAQ in the germline V gene (reference sequence). This CDR3 has 18 amino acids.

Many counts were recorded for this clonotype. The chain is built from TRBV5-1 and TRBJ2-3; TRBD2 matches 15 bases. CDR3 length equals 15 residues. The V and J ends lost 4 bases and 3 bases, in that order; junction bases with no gene match: 0. CDR1 is SGHRS, CDR2 YFSETQ, per germline. CDR3 residues: CASSGLAGGTDTQYF. DNA for the CDR3: TGCGCCAGCAGCGGACTAGCGGGAGGGACAGATACGCAGTATTTT.

A few counts support this clonotype. This sequence joins TRBV6-1 and TRBJ2-3, with D possibly TRBD2 on 6 matching bases. V was shortened by 0 bases and J by 3 bases, with 10 bases between the two germline ends. Germline V gene data show CDR1 as MNHNS and CDR2 as SASEGT. The CDR3 runs to 15 residues. In nucleotides, the CDR3 is TGTGCCAGCAGTGAAGCCGCGGGGCGGACAGATACGCAGTATTTT. It encodes CASSEAAGRTDTQYF.

This clonotype was picked up many times. This chain connects TRBV6-5 to TRBJ1-3; D is uncertain. The germline V gene encodes CDR1 MNHEY and CDR2 SVGAGI. Trimming took 0 bases from V and 4 from J, leaving 4 bases between them. The CDR3 is 13 residues long. Written as DNA, the CDR3 is TGTGCCAGCAGTTACTCGAACGGAAACACCATATATTTT. It encodes CASSYSNGNTIYF.

The chain recombines TRBV7-9 with TRBJ2-4; D gene uncertain. Germline CDR1 and CDR2: SEHNR and FQNEAQ (reference sequence). V shed 5 bases and J shed 0 bases, with 8 bases lying between them. The CDR3 loop spans 14 amino acids. The CDR3 sequence: CASSRALAKNIQYF. CDR3 nucleotides: TGTGCCAGCAGCCGGGCCTTAGCCAAAAACATTCAGTACTTC.